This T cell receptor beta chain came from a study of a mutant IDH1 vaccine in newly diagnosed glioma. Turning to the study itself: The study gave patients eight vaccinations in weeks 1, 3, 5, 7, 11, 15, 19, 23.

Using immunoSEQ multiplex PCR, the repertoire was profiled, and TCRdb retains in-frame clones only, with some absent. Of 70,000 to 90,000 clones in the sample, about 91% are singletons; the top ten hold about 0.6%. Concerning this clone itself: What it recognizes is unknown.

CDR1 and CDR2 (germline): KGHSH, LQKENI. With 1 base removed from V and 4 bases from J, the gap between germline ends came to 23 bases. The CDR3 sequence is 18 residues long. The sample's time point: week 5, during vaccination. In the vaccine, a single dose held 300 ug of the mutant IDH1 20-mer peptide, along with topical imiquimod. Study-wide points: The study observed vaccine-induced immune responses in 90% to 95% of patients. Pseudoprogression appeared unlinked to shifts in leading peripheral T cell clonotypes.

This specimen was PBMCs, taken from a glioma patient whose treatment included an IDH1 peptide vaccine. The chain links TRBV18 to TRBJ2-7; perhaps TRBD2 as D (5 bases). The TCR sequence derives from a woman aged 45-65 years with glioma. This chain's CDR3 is CASSPQGGIVPRDYEQYF. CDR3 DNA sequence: TGTGCCAGCTCACCACAGGGTGGGATTGTGCCGAGGGATTACGAGCAGTACTTC.